One sample yielded the 29 T cell receptor beta chains listed below, sequenced in a study of blood T cells in healthy people across ages. Alongside a J-beta primer mix, a sample-barcoded 5' primer served in a second PCR lasting roughly 7 to 11 cycles. TCRdb used MiXCR to reprocess the 5' RACE reads, holding one entry per CDR3 protein. Of about 1,500,000 distinct CDR3 sequences in the sample, 42% were seen once. Sequencing was carried out using blood. The receptors come from a woman under 30 in good health.

The chain links TRBV20-1 to TRBJ1-4; the D is unclear. Trimming shortened V by 5 bases and J by 8 bases, and 9 bases separated the two germline ends. Germline-derived CDR1 and CDR2 are DFQATT and SNEGSKA (reference sequence). The CDR3 runs 11 residues. The CDR3 region is CSARHGEKLFF. Here the CDR3 DNA reads TGCAGTGCTCGACATGGGGAAAAACTGTTTTTT.

This clonotype appeared once. This rearrangement joins TRBV27 to TRBJ2-5; D perhaps matches TRBD2 (6 bases). This CDR3 has 14 residues. V was trimmed by 4 bases and J by 11 bases, leaving 20 bases between them. Germline values: CDR1 MNHEY, CDR2 SMNVEV (reference sequence). The CDR3 DNA is TGTGCCAGCAGTTATGGAGGGACTGGCAATGAGCAGTACTTC. The encoded protein is CASSYGGTGNEQYF.

This clonotype was seen just once. Compared with germline, one end of the junction differs, possibly owing to a read error. The gene calls are TRBV6-6 and TRBJ2-5; D is unresolved. Germline loops: CDR1 MNHNY, CDR2 SVGAGI (reference sequence). This CDR3 has 13 amino acids. The CDR3 DNA follows: TGTGCCAGCAGTTACGTACAACAAGGGACCCAGTACTTC. This translates into CASSYVQQGTQYF.

V gene TRBV2 combines with J gene TRBJ2-2; D remains unclear. Germline loops: CDR1 SNHLY, CDR2 FYNNEI. The V and J ends lost 4 bases and 6 bases respectively, with 15 bases between them. The length of the CDR3 is 15 residues. For the CDR3, the DNA is TGTGCCAGCAGTGCCTCAGCAGGTAGCCCCGGGGAGCTGTTTTTT. It yields the protein CASSASAGSPGELFF.

The J gene is TRBJ2-1, the V gene TRBV6-1; D is ambiguous. Trimming removed 8 bases from V and 0 bases from J, with 17 bases in between. Germline V gives CDR1 MNHNS, CDR2 SASEGT. The CDR3 is 16 amino acids. Here the CDR3 reads CASSRRPASSYNEQFF. CDR3 DNA: TGTGCCAGCTCCCGAAGGCCAGCGAGCTCCTACAATGAGCAGTTCTTC.

This clonotype was observed a few times. The chain is built from TRBV4-1 and TRBJ2-3; no reliable D call. V lost 5 bases to trimming and J lost 5 bases, with 23 bases between them. Germline assignment: CDR1 MGHRA and CDR2 YSYEKL. The CDR3 has 17 amino acids. The CDR3 spells CASSSLWRDTSGDTQYF. CDR3 nucleotides: TGCGCCAGCAGCTCTTTATGGAGAGACACAAGTGGAGATACGCAGTATTTT.

This chain joins TRBV7-8 and TRBJ2-4; tentatively, D is TRBD1 or TRBD2 (5 bases each). Germline values: CDR1 SGHVS, CDR2 FQNEAQ. The V and J ends lost 5 bases and 11 bases respectively, with 22 bases between them. The length of the CDR3 is 15 residues. CDR3 coding DNA: TGTGCCAGCAGCGCCCGACAGTCCCTTCAGGAGGTTCAGTACTTC. This codes for CASSARQSLQEVQYF.

The rearrangement links TRBV28 to TRBJ2-5; D is possibly TRBD2 (6 bases). Trimming took 6 bases from V and 11 from J, leaving 25 bases between them. CDR3 length equals 15 residues. Germline loops: CDR1 MDHEN, CDR2 SYDVKM. Written as DNA, the CDR3 is TGTGCCAGCAGCCTGGGGGTAGCGGATCCGGGTGAGCAGTACTTC. Protein sequence: CASSLGVADPGEQYF.

This clonotype appeared a few times. The chain is built from TRBV12-3 or TRBV12-4 and TRBJ2-3; no definite D call. V was shortened by 1 base and J by 2 bases, with 7 bases between the two germline ends. This CDR3 region has 14 residues. The CDR3 nucleotides read TGTGCCAGCAGTTTAGTCCCCCTCACAGATACGCAGTATTTT. This encodes CASSLVPLTDTQYF.

This clonotype has only a few counts. The chain combines TRBV5-6 with TRBJ2-1; TRBD2 agrees at 9 bases. Unmatched junction bases numbered 6, after V lost 4 bases and J lost 4 bases. The CDR3 runs 15 residues. Germline CDR1 and CDR2: SGHDT and YYEEEE. The CDR3 DNA reads as TGTGCCAGCAGCCCCCGACTAGCGGAATACAATGAGCAGTTCTTC. It translates to CASSPRLAEYNEQFF. The full variable domain, rest sourced from reference TRBV5-6 and TRBJ2-1, is DAGVTQSPTHLIKTRGQQVTLRCSPKSGHDTVSWYQQALGQGPQFIFQYYEEEERQRGNFPDRFSGHQFPNYSSELNVNALLLGDSALYLCASSPRLAEYNEQFFGPGTRLTVL.

The chain carries TRBV24-1 and TRBJ2-1; TRBD1 is a possible D gene (6 bases). This CDR3 has 14 residues. Looked up from germline, CDR1 is KGHDR and CDR2 is SFDVKD. V was pared by 5 bases and J by 4 bases, with 11 bases between. CDR3 region: CATSAPDSYNEQFF. The CDR3 DNA is TGTGCCACCAGTGCCCCGGACAGTTACAATGAGCAGTTCTTC.

The chain couples TRBV3-1 to TRBJ2-1; D perhaps matches TRBD2 (5 bases). V was cut by 1 base and J by 4 bases, with 11 bases left in between. Germline-derived CDR1 and CDR2 are LGHDT and YNNKEL (reference sequence). CDR3 length equals 15 residues. The CDR3 loop reads CASSQGGRVYNEQFF. CDR3 coding DNA: TGTGCCAGCAGCCAAGGAGGGCGGGTTTACAATGAGCAGTTCTTC.

The chain uses TRBV6-1 and TRBJ2-7; 7 bases are shared with TRBD1. The germline gives CDR1 MNHNS, CDR2 SASEGT. The V and J ends lost 7 bases and 2 bases, in that order; junction bases with no gene match: 8. CDR3 length: 14 amino acids. This CDR3 reads CASTWTGNTYEQYF. In DNA form, the CDR3 reads TGTGCCAGCACTTGGACAGGAAACACCTACGAGCAGTACTTC.

V gene TRBV27 combines with J gene TRBJ2-7; D uncertain. The germline CDR1 and CDR2 sequences are MNHEY and SMNVEV (reference sequence). With 4 bases removed from V and 2 bases from J, the gap between germline ends came to 18 bases. The length of the CDR3 is 16 residues. The chain's CDR3 is CASSSLTRNPPYEQYF. The CDR3 region has the DNA TGTGCCAGCAGTTCTCTCACCAGAAATCCTCCCTACGAGCAGTACTTC.

This clonotype was observed a few times. The gene calls are TRBV27 and TRBJ2-3; no clear D. The CDR3 extends over 14 amino acids. Germline CDR1 and CDR2: MNHEY and SMNVEV (reference sequence). Trimming removed 6 bases from V and 2 bases from J, with 12 bases in between. Here the CDR3 reads CASSRKLITDTQYF. CDR3 nucleotides: TGTGCCAGCAGCCGTAAACTCATCACAGATACGCAGTATTTT.

The chain employs TRBV27 and TRBJ2-2; D remains ambiguous. Looked up from germline, CDR1 is MNHEY and CDR2 is SMNVEV (reference sequence). V was trimmed by 0 bases and J by 0 bases, leaving 11 bases between them. This CDR3 is built from 17 residues. The CDR3 loop is CASSLSFRQTNTGELFF. Here the CDR3 DNA reads TGTGCCAGCAGTTTATCGTTTCGGCAAACGAACACCGGGGAGCTGTTTTTT.

V and J are TRBV7-2 and TRBJ2-7; D is possibly TRBD2 (5 bases). The V end lost 5 bases, the J end lost 0 bases, and 11 bases lay between the germline ends. CDR3 length: 14 residues. In germline, CDR1 is SGHTA, CDR2 FQGNSA. For the CDR3, the DNA is TGTGCCAGCAGCATATCCGGGAACTCCTACGAGCAGTACTTC. This sequence encodes CASSISGNSYEQYF.

This clonotype was seen only a few times. The gene calls are TRBV5-1 and TRBJ2-5; D is ambiguous. The V gene's germline CDR1 is SGHRS and CDR2 YFSETQ. Trimming shortened V by 7 bases and J by 2 bases, and 9 bases separated the two germline ends. The CDR3 spans 12 residues. CDR3 bases: TGCGCCAGCTGGCTGGTTCAAGAGACCCAGTACTTC. It yields the protein CASWLVQETQYF.

This clonotype was recorded at least ten times. The rearrangement links TRBV6-5 to TRBJ2-7; D might be TRBD1 (5 bases). V dropped 0 bases and J dropped 3 bases, with 12 bases sitting between them. CDR1 and CDR2 from the germline V gene are MNHEY and SVGAGI. This CDR3 region has 15 residues. The CDR3 bases are TGTGCCAGCAGTTACTCGCGACAGAGAATCTACGAGCAGTACTTC. Its protein is CASSYSRQRIYEQYF.

Comments on this clonotype: One base away lies a much larger clone, so this may be a sequencing read error. The gene calls are TRBV20-1 and TRBJ2-1; 9 bases fit TRBD2. The CDR3 extends over 14 amino acids. CDR1 is DFQATT, CDR2 SNEGSKA, per germline (reference sequence). The DNA for the CDR3 is TGCAGTGCTAGTAAGGGCGGGGGGGCCAATGAGCAGTTATTC. This translates into CSASKGGGANEQLF.

This clonotype was seen more than once but under ten times. The chain recombines TRBV10-3 with TRBJ1-2; TRBD1 agrees at 9 bases. Germline V gene sequence: CDR1 ENHRY, CDR2 SYGVKD. With 2 bases clipped from V and 4 bases from J, the junction kept 8 bases outside the gene matches. This CDR3 region has 16 residues. CDR3 amino acids: CAISEPGTGHTYGYTF. The CDR3 region has the DNA TGTGCCATCAGTGAGCCGGGGACAGGGCATACCTATGGCTACACCTTC.

This clonotype was seen only a few times. This sequence joins TRBV28 and TRBJ2-3; 8 positions match TRBD2. Germline CDR1 and CDR2: MDHEN and SYDVKM. The CDR3 consists of 17 residues. The V segment lost 4 bases and the J segment 4 bases; nucleotides outside the gene matches: 13. The CDR3 loop reads CASSSPPLAGRADTQYF. The CDR3, as DNA: TGTGCCAGCAGTTCCCCACCGTTAGCGGGGCGGGCAGATACGCAGTATTTT.

The chain carries TRBV3-1 and TRBJ2-3; no reliable D call. The V gene's germline CDR1 is LGHDT and CDR2 YNNKEL (reference sequence). The CDR3 length is 15 residues. Trimming took 0 bases from V and 4 from J, leaving 11 bases between them. The CDR3 DNA reads TGTGCCAGCAGCCAAGATGGGGTTCGGGCAGATACGCAGTATTTT. It is translated as CASSQDGVRADTQYF.

This rearrangement joins TRBV7-8 to TRBJ2-5; 8 nucleotides agree with TRBD2. In germline, CDR1 is SGHVS, CDR2 FQNEAQ. V shed 3 bases, J shed 11 bases, and the junction held 14 bases outside the gene matches. The CDR3 is 15 residues long. CDR3 protein: CASSFSSGPHNEQYF. The CDR3 nucleotides read TGTGCCAGCAGCTTTTCTAGCGGGCCACACAATGAGCAGTACTTC.

CDR3 in DNA: TGTGCCAGCAGCCAAGTATTAGACAGGGGTCCCACAGATACGCAGTATTTT. Translating it yields CASSQVLDRGPTDTQYF. V is TRBV3-1 and J is TRBJ2-3, with TRBD1 matching over 8 bases. Germline CDR1 is LGHDT and CDR2 is YNNKEL (reference sequence). Losses at the gene ends were 1 base for V and 2 bases for J; bases not matched to a gene: 8. The CDR3 sequence is 17 residues long.

This clonotype turned up a few times. J is TRBJ2-4 and V is TRBV30; D possibly corresponds to TRBD1 (5 bases). CDR1 GTSNPN and CDR2 SVGIG come from the germline V gene (reference sequence). Trimming removed 5 bases from V and 5 bases from J, with 10 bases in between. The CDR3 is made up of 12 amino acids. DNA for the CDR3: TGTGCCTGGGCGACAGACGAAAACATTCAGTACTTC. This codes for CAWATDENIQYF.

The rearrangement links TRBV7-6 to TRBJ2-1, with 11 bases that match TRBD2. This CDR3 has 16 amino acids. Trimming at V came to 4 bases and at J to 3 bases, leaving 5 bases not matched to a gene. Per germline, CDR1 SGHVS and CDR2 FNYEAQ. CDR3 amino acids: CASSSVLAGDYNEQFF. CDR3 DNA: TGTGCCAGCAGCTCCGTACTAGCGGGAGACTACAATGAGCAGTTCTTC. The variable domain in full, with the rest retrieved from reference TRBV7-6 and TRBJ2-1, is GAGVSQSPRYKVTKRGQDVALRCDPISGHVSLYWYRQALGQGPEFLTYFNYEAQQDKSGLPNDRFSAERPEGSISTLTIQRTEQRDSAMYRCASSSVLAGDYNEQFFGPGTRLTVL.

The sample holds many counts of this clonotype. The CDR3 is CASSLPSSVLSSTDTQYF. DNA of the CDR3: TGTGCCAGCAGCTTACCGTCTTCAGTTCTCTCTAGCACAGATACGCAGTATTTT. The rearrangement uses TRBV7-2 and TRBJ2-3; D gene uncertain. The ends were cut back, 2 bases at V and 0 bases at J, with 18 bases in the middle. Germline assignment: CDR1 SGHTA and CDR2 FQGNSA. The CDR3 covers 18 residues.

The sample holds a few counts of this clonotype. The rearrangement joins TRBV18 to TRBJ1-4; the match to TRBD1 covers 7 bases. V trimming: 3 bases; J trimming: 3 bases; junction bases outside the gene matches: 7. Germline CDR1 is KGHSH and CDR2 is LQKENI. The CDR3 is 16 amino acids. The CDR3 nucleotides are TGTGCCAGCTCACCGCTTCCCGGGACAGCTAATGAAAAACTGTTTTTT. It encodes CASSPLPGTANEKLFF.